This T cell receptor (beta chain) was documented in a study of T cell responses to AZD1222 COVID-19 vaccine (dated by TCRdb to the early 2020s). Broadly, across the study: TCR sequencing was performed for roughly 240 trial participants, of whom around 200 were given two doses of AZD1222 and around 26 were given two doses of MenACWY control vaccine. Trial participants were enrolled by age into 18-55, 56-69 and 70-plus year subgroups, with about 150, 28 and 57 TCR-sequenced participants respectively. Results and caveats for the whole study, not just this receptor: Only six AZD1222 recipients were SARS-CoV-2 seropositive at baseline, limiting conclusions about previously exposed vaccinees. Vaccine-associated CD4 TCRs spanned the whole spike protein, with dominant responses in regions 160-218 and 743-854. Participants were mostly white British, with more females than males. The authors suggested clonal diversity may have been underestimated. The 56-69-year group was small, and its depth increase did not reach significance, likely because of low power. Reportedly, close to half of the unique spike-specific TCRs recognized epitopes lying outside the regions that are mutated in the B.1.351 and B.1.1.7 variants. Spike-specific TCR breadth and depth rose significantly after two AZD1222 doses compared with day 0 and with MenACWY recipients. No day 14 peak-response samples were available, so repertoires were characterized only after the peak T cell response.

The CDR3 regions of human TCRbeta chains were analyzed by immunosequencing. As for how the authors treated the data: Repertoire TCRs were checked for matches against a reference library of SARS-CoV-2-specific TCRs that had been generated using the MIRA antigen-specificity platform. Breadth was defined as the fraction of unique TCRs that were SARS-CoV-2-associated. Depth was defined as the fraction of total T cells that were SARS-CoV-2-associated. Using the MIRA data, each spike-specific TCR was assigned both to the spike region to which the TCR was reactive and to a CD4 or CD8 class. Log10-transformed breadth and depth values were compared by one-way ANOVA with Sidak's multiple comparisons tests. The immuneACCESS repertoire file appears here via TCRdb, limited to in-frame rearrangements. These files lack a portion of the clones; in checked studies, under half of the deficit traces to unresolved V genes, and the cause of the others is not known. V and J calls and clone size are as listed in that table; D and trimming were resolved from the DNA. A total of under 150,000 clones appear in this sample, 80% to 95% of them only once. The top ten clonotypes cover about 1.1% of the sample.

About this clone itself: It has no known antigen specificity. It has no much larger one-base neighbor in the sample; base qualities were not kept.

Taken with the paper, the label for time point translates to: about 28 days (+/-7) after the second vaccine dose. Because spike-specific TCR depth and breadth did not differ between the two schedules, AZD1222 recipients who got a second dose at roughly 4 weeks were pooled with those who got a second dose at roughly 12 weeks. Vaccinee samples came from UK trials COV001 and COV002, including a single-blind randomized controlled phase 2/3 trial of AZD1222 (ChAdOx1 nCoV-19) in healthy adults. For TCRbeta chain sequencing, PBMC samples from trial participants were taken at day 0 and at day 28 after the second dose. From its cysteine to its phenylalanine, the CDR3 spans 13 amino acids. Only the CDR3 DNA stays, 39 bases, in frame from base 1. V and J are truncated by 0 bases and 6 bases respectively, leaving an intervening sequence of 7 bases. CDR1 SGHRS and CDR2 YFSETQ are derived from the germline V gene.

Material: peripheral blood, obtained 28 days after the second AZD1222 dose. The sequence links TRBV5-1 to TRBJ2-1; the D gene cannot be resolved reliably. The source is an adult who received the AZD1222 COVID-19 vaccine. DNA sequence: TGCGCCAGCAGCTTGGTTAAAGGCAATGAGCAGTTCTTC. Its protein is CASSLVKGNEQFF.